What follows is one T cell receptor (beta chain) and its context. The antigen is not known. The data stem from a study of cytomegalovirus exposure and HLA in healthy donors. Broader study findings: The authors listed some 150 TCR beta chains as cytomegalovirus-associated.

Vbeta (60) and Jbeta (13) primers were used in the PCR. Libraries were prepared by immunoSEQ multiplex PCR; TCRdb keeps only in-frame clonotypes and omits some of them. The sample yields roughly 140,000 clones, 70% to 80% seen once. Germline V CDR1 and CDR2: LNHDA, SQIVND (reference sequence). CDR3 size: 13 residues. V gave up 5 bases and J gave up 12 bases, with 17 bases separating them. The chain uses TRBV19 and TRBJ2-1; D perhaps matches TRBD1 (5 bases). The material sequenced was PBMCs. The clonotype originates from a human donor in good health. The chain's CDR3 is CASSFVQESSQFF. The DNA of the CDR3 is TGTGCCAGTAGTTTCGTACAGGAATCTTCGCAGTTCTTC.